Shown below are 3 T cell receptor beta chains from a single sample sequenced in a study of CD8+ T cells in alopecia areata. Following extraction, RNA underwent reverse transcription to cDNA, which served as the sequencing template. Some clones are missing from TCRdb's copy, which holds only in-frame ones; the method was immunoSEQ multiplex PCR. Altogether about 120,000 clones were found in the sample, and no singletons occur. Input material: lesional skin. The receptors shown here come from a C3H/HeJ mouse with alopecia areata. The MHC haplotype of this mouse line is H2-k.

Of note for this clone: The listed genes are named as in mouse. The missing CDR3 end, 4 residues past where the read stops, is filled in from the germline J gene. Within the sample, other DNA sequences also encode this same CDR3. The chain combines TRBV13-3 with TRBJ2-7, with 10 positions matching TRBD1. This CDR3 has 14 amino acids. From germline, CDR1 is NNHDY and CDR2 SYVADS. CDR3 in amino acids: CASSPRDRGYEQYF. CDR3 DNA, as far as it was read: TGTGCCAGCAGTCCTCGGGACAGGGGTTAT.

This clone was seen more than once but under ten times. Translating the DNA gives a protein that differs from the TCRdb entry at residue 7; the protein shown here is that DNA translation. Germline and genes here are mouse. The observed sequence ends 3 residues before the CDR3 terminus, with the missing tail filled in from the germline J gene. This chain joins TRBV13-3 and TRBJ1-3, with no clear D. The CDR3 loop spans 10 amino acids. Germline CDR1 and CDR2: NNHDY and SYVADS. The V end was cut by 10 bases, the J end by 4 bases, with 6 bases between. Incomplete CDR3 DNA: TGTGCCGTCAGGGGAAATACG. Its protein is CAVRGNT. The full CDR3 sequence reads CAVRGNTLYF.

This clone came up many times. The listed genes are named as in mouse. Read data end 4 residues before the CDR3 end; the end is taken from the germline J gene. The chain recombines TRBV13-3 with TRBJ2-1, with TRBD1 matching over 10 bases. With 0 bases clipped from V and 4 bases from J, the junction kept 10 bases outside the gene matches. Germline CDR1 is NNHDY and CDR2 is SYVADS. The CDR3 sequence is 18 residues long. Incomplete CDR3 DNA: TGTGCCAGCAGTGATGTTCCCGGGACAGGGGCGGGTTATGCT. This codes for CASSDVPGTGAGYA. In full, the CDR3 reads CASSDVPGTGAGYAEQFF.